Following are 15 T cell receptor beta chains from one sample sequenced in a study of cytomegalovirus exposure and HLA in healthy donors. Primers included in the PCR were 60 Vbeta and 13 Jbeta primers. Using immunoSEQ multiplex PCR, the repertoire was profiled, and TCRdb retains in-frame clones only, with some absent. This table lists about 200,000 clones. Sequencing was performed on PBMCs. The receptors shown here come from a boy between 5 and 17 years old in good health and CMV-seronegative.

The gene calls are TRBV7-2 and TRBJ2-1, with 10 bases aligning to TRBD2. Germline V gene sequence: CDR1 SGHTA, CDR2 FQGNSA. The CDR3 runs to 15 residues. Germline trimming cut 8 bases from V and 4 bases from J; bases unmatched to any gene: 8. In DNA form, the CDR3 reads TGTGCCAGCTTTATTTCTAGCGGGGGTTACAATGAGCAGTTCTTC. Its protein is CASFISSGGYNEQFF.

The V and J genes are TRBV2 and TRBJ2-6; possible D gene TRBD1, 5 bases. CDR1 SNHLY and CDR2 FYNNEI come from the germline V gene. V was clipped by 7 bases and J by 4 bases, with 11 bases between them. The CDR3 has 14 residues. This CDR3 reads CASTRDIGANVLTF. The CDR3 DNA follows: TGTGCCAGCACCAGGGATATAGGGGCCAACGTCCTGACTTTC.

The J gene is TRBJ2-7, the V gene TRBV7-3; D is possibly TRBD1 (6 bases). The CDR3 has 17 residues. V was cut by 5 bases and J by 0 bases, with 20 bases left in between. CDR1 and CDR2 (germline): SGHTA, FQGTGA. The CDR3 DNA reads TGTGCCAGCAGCCGATCTCCCGGGACAATGGACTCCTACGAGCAGTACTTC. Translated, it gives CASSRSPGTMDSYEQYF.

The V gene is TRBV1, the J gene TRBJ2-3; the tabulated D call, TRBD2, remains unverified against the DNA. TRBV1 is a pseudogene locus. This CDR3 contains 12 residues. The CDR3 sequence is CTSSPSGDTQYF. CDR3 bases: TGCACCAGCAGCCCCTCGGGGGATACGCAGTATTTT.

The chain uses TRBV15 and TRBJ1-2; a possible D gene is TRBD1 (5 bases). The CDR3 runs to 16 residues. Trimming stripped 1 base from V and 6 bases from J, with 18 bases between. The germline V gene encodes CDR1 LNHNV and CDR2 YYDKDF (reference sequence). CDR3 loop: CATSRGGDARLNGYTF. The CDR3 DNA reads as TGTGCCACCAGCAGAGGGGGGGATGCCAGGTTAAATGGCTACACCTTC.

The chain combines TRBV9 with TRBJ2-3; the match to TRBD2 covers 8 bases. The CDR3 length is 15 residues. Trimming removed 5 bases from V and 2 bases from J; junction bases left unmatched: 7. Germline CDR1 and CDR2: SGDLS and YYNGEE. The DNA for the CDR3 is TGTGCCAGCAGTGATAGCGGGGACTACACAGATACGCAGTATTTT. Amino acid sequence: CASSDSGDYTDTQYF.

The chain employs TRBV7-6 and TRBJ2-3; 11 nucleotides agree with TRBD2. The CDR3 loop spans 16 amino acids. V was clipped by 5 bases and J by 6 bases; unmatched bases: 10. Germline lookup yields CDR1 SGHVS and CDR2 FNYEAQ. Written as DNA, the CDR3 is TGTGCCAGCAGCCAAGGGACTAGCGGCCTCCGGGATACGCAGTATTTT. Protein product: CASSQGTSGLRDTQYF.

The rearrangement uses TRBV10-1 and TRBJ2-5; 11 bases are a match to TRBD1. Germline V lookup: CDR1 WNHNN, CDR2 SYGVQD (reference sequence). J was trimmed by 4 bases and V by 9 bases; bases with no gene match: 10. The CDR3 has 15 amino acids. In nucleotides, the CDR3 is TGCGCCAGAACCCAACTGGGGACAGGGGGAGAGACCCAGTACTTC. It encodes CARTQLGTGGETQYF.

The chain combines TRBV6-1 with TRBJ2-7; D is uncertain. The CDR3 sequence is 14 residues long. CDR1 and CDR2 from the germline V gene are MNHNS and SASEGT. V lost 3 bases and J lost 3, with 12 bases in between. The CDR3: CASSEPTLVYEQYF. The CDR3 nucleotides read TGTGCCAGCAGTGAGCCCACTCTAGTCTACGAGCAGTACTTC.

Turning to this clone: An end of the junction does not agree with germline; a read error may underlie this. The chain is built from TRBV4-1 and TRBJ1-2; the match to TRBD1 covers 7 bases. The germline V gene encodes CDR1 MGHRA and CDR2 YSYEKL. The length of the CDR3 is 18 residues. CDR3 nucleotides: TGCGCCAGCAGCCAAGTAATAGAAATGGGACAGACCGACTATGACTACACCTTC. Translation: CASSQVIEMGQTDYDYTF.

The V gene is TRBV25-1, the J gene TRBJ1-5; the match to TRBD1 covers 7 bases. The CDR3 consists of 17 residues. The J segment lost 2 bases and the V segment lost 2 bases, leaving 9 bases of the junction unmatched. The germline V gene has CDR1 MGHDK and CDR2 SYGVNS. The CDR3 reads CASSEIPTGRRNQPQHF. CDR3 sequence (DNA): TGTGCCAGCAGTGAAATACCGACAGGGAGGCGCAATCAGCCCCAGCATTTT.

This chain connects TRBV21-1 to TRBJ2-3; the table's D call of TRBD1 was not tested on the DNA. TRBV21-1 counts as a pseudogene. The CDR3 runs 18 residues. As DNA, the CDR3 is TGTGCCAGCAGGATCTCAATGGACAGGGGCCCTTCCACAGATACGCAGTATTTT. This encodes CASRISMDRGPSTDTQYF.

The chain recombines TRBV18 with TRBJ1-2, with a weak D call TRBD1 (6 bases). This CDR3 has 12 amino acids. V dropped 5 bases and J dropped 8 bases, with 12 bases sitting between them. Germline CDR1 is KGHSH and CDR2 is LQKENI. As DNA, the CDR3 is TGTGCCAGCTCATCAGGGGAGCAAGGCTACACCTTC. Translating gives CASSSGEQGYTF.

The J gene is TRBJ1-2, the V gene TRBV7-2; 7 bases line up with TRBD1. J gave up 2 bases and V 10 bases, and 7 bases lay outside the gene matches. The CDR3 consists of 13 residues. Germline assignment: CDR1 SGHTA and CDR2 FQGNSA. This chain's CDR3 is CAIQGNANYGYTF. DNA for the CDR3: TGTGCCATACAGGGGAACGCCAACTATGGCTACACCTTC.

The gene calls are TRBV11-3 and TRBJ2-6, with a weak D call TRBD2 (5 bases). This CDR3 contains 15 residues. CDR1 is SGHNT and CDR2 is YENEEA in the germline V gene. V was clipped by 4 bases and J by 3 bases, with 10 bases between them. The chain's CDR3 is CASSSGRDGANVLTF. The CDR3 region has the DNA TGTGCCAGCAGCTCTGGACGGGATGGGGCCAACGTCCTGACTTTC.